Listed below are T cell receptor beta chains from one sample, sequenced in a study of blood T cells in healthy people across ages. One entry per CDR3 protein results from TCRdb running MiXCR on the 5' RACE reads. The sample has 600,000 to 1,000,000 distinct CDR3 sequences; roughly 64% are singletons. Material: blood. These receptor sequences come from a man aged 30 to 45 in good health. The CDR3 runs from the conserved cysteine through the conserved F or W. The D gene is left open where the match is weak. The size of a clone is reported for some rows only, either as once, few or many, or as a class for expanded clones.

abundance,v_gene,j_gene,d_gene,CDR3aa,CDR3nt
NA,TRBV4-2,TRBJ1-1,TRBD1,CASSQGDRGRSEAFF,TGTGCCAGCAGCCAAGGGGACAGGGGGCGGTCTGAAGCTTTCTTT
NA,TRBV29-1,TRBJ2-7,TRBD1,CSVEGGGQGASRGYEQYF,TGCAGCGTTGAAGGGGGGGGACAGGGGGCGTCCAGAGGCTACGAGCAGTACTTC
few,TRBV14,TRBJ2-3,NA,CASSHWGLSDTQYF,TGTGCCAGCAGCCACTGGGGATTATCCGATACGCAGTATTTT
NA,TRBV24-1,TRBJ2-2,NA,CAAGGGSGELFF,TGTGCCGCCGGAGGGGGGTCCGGGGAGCTGTTTTTT
NA,TRBV7-8,TRBJ2-1,NA,CASSVYKTWQFF,TGTGCCAGCAGTGTGTATAAAACTTGGCAGTTCTTC
few,TRBV4-1,TRBJ2-6,NA,CASSQEVRSSSGANVLTF,TGCGCCAGCAGCCAAGAAGTCCGGAGTTCCTCTGGGGCCAACGTCCTGACTTTC
NA,TRBV11-1,TRBJ2-1,TRBD1,CASTKDRVREQFF,TGTGCCAGCACCAAGGACAGGGTCAGGGAGCAGTTCTTC
once,TRBV9,TRBJ2-7,NA,CASSQLNHEQYF,TGTGCCAGCAGCCAACTTAATCACGAGCAGTACTTC
NA,TRBV7-9,TRBJ1-2,TRBD1,CASSWGDRENNYGYTF,TGTGCCAGCAGCTGGGGGGACAGGGAAAATAACTATGGCTACACCTTC
once,TRBV12-3/TRBV12-4,TRBJ2-7,TRBD2,CASSVGLELYEQYF,TGTGCCAGCAGTGTCGGACTAGAGCTTTACGAGCAGTACTTC
NA,TRBV20-1,TRBJ2-1,NA,CSARAYHNEQFF,TGCAGTGCTAGGGCCTACCATAATGAGCAGTTCTTC
NA,TRBV6-2/TRBV6-3,TRBJ2-1,NA,CASSLPLGGQFF,TGTGCCAGCAGCCTCCCCCTGGGAGGACAGTTCTTC
NA,TRBV5-1,TRBJ1-4,TRBD1,CASSLLGTDNEKLFF,TGCGCCAGCAGCCTGCTCGGGACAGATAATGAAAAACTGTTTTTT
NA,TRBV10-3,TRBJ2-1,NA,CAIIAEPSYNEQFF,TGTGCCATCATTGCCGAGCCCTCCTACAATGAGCAGTTCTTC
NA,TRBV6-5,TRBJ1-2,NA,CASSGGELYGYTF,TGTGCCAGCAGCGGCGGGGAACTCTATGGCTACACCTTC
NA,TRBV28,TRBJ2-1,TRBD2,CASKVPGLAGAGNEQFF,TGTGCCAGCAAGGTACCGGGACTAGCGGGAGCCGGGAATGAGCAGTTCTTC
few,TRBV6-6,TRBJ1-2,NA,CASSLGGAQTGYTF,TGTGCCAGCAGTTTAGGGGGGGCGCAGACTGGCTACACCTTC
NA,TRBV7-2,TRBJ2-2,NA,CASSFARNTGELFF,TGTGCCAGCAGCTTCGCCAGGAACACCGGGGAGCTGTTTTTT
NA,TRBV7-2,TRBJ2-7,NA,CASSSLTSLNEQYF,TGTGCCAGCAGCTCACTAACTAGCCTCAATGAGCAGTACTTC
few,TRBV4-3,TRBJ2-1,TRBD2,CASSRQLAGEQFF,TGCGCCAGCAGCCGACAACTAGCGGGGGAGCAGTTCTTC
NA,TRBV10-3,TRBJ2-1,NA,CAIRLQGSYNEQFF,TGTGCCATCAGACTACAGGGTTCCTACAATGAGCAGTTCTTC
NA,TRBV6-2/TRBV6-3,TRBJ2-7,NA,CASNPTGSPDEQYF,TGTGCCAGCAACCCAACAGGATCTCCCGACGAGCAGTACTTC
NA,TRBV24-1,TRBJ2-1,TRBD2,CATSDFTSGGRDEQFF,TGTGCCACCAGTGATTTCACTAGCGGGGGACGGGATGAGCAGTTCTTC
few,TRBV7-9,TRBJ2-7,TRBD1,CASGTGGHEQYF,TGTGCCAGTGGAACAGGGGGCCACGAGCAGTACTTC
many,TRBV15,TRBJ2-1,NA,CATSRVGAPRSNEQFF,TGTGCCACCAGCAGAGTAGGAGCGCCTCGGTCGAATGAGCAGTTCTTC
NA,TRBV6-2/TRBV6-3,TRBJ2-1,NA,CASSYSTVSSRRDEQFF,TGTGCCAGCAGTTACTCGACGGTTTCGTCCAGGAGGGATGAGCAGTTCTTC
NA,TRBV25-1,TRBJ2-3,NA,CASSARDGSPEILQYF,TGTGCCAGCAGTGCGAGGGACGGGAGTCCCGAGATTTTGCAGTATTTT
NA,TRBV7-2,TRBJ2-7,TRBD2,CASSQLGLAVHNEQYF,TGTGCCAGCAGCCAGTTGGGACTAGCGGTACACAATGAGCAGTACTTC
NA,TRBV20-1,TRBJ2-1,NA,CSARYPYHNEQFF,TGCAGTGCTAGGTACCCATACCACAATGAGCAGTTCTTC
NA,TRBV21-1,TRBJ2-1,NA,CASSTNTTLAHYNEQFF,TGTGCCAGCAGCACCAACACGACCCTTGCTCATTACAATGAGCAGTTCTTC
NA,TRBV20-1,TRBJ2-3,TRBD2,CSAYSGGREDTQYF,TGCAGTGCTTATAGCGGGGGTCGCGAAGATACGCAGTATTTT
NA,TRBV20-1,TRBJ2-1,TRBD2,CSARGPGLAGGPGFF,TGCAGTGCTAGAGGACCGGGACTAGCGGGGGGACCGGGGTTCTTC
NA,TRBV9,TRBJ2-4,NA,CASSETPRASGWEQYF,TGTGCCAGCAGCGAAACCCCCAGGGCGAGTGGATGGGAGCAGTACTTC
NA,TRBV15,TRBJ2-7,NA,CATSDSQEGTGPWYEQYF,TGTGCCACCAGCGACTCACAGGAGGGCACAGGTCCTTGGTACGAGCAGTACTTC